This T cell receptor (beta chain) is drawn from a study of blood T cell repertoires in COVID-19. For the study at large: Some COVID-19 samples were acute and others convalescent; all came from the United States, Italy and Spain. PBMCs, B-cell-depleted T cells, or T cells were the source of the cDNA or gDNA that made up the material.

In the study's own analysis: Researchers report that nucleated cell counts were estimated from reference gene primer amplification. Libraries were prepared by immunoSEQ multiplex PCR; TCRdb keeps only in-frame clonotypes and omits some of them. From that table come the V and J calls and clone size; the DNA was used to work out D and trimming. The sample includes more than 110,000 clones, roughly 89% of them seen just once. Germline CDR1 is MGHRA and CDR2 is YSYEKL. V was clipped by 0 bases and J by 5 bases; unmatched bases: 2. The CDR3 covers 16 residues. Sequencing was carried out using peripheral blood. This chain links TRBV4-1 with TRBJ2-3, with TRBD2 matching over 13 bases. The sequence was collected from a woman aged 40 to 49 with acute or convalescent COVID-19. For the CDR3, the DNA is TGCGCCAGCAGCCAAGAAACTAGCGGGAGGGGAGATACGCAGTATTTT. This sequence encodes CASSQETSGRGDTQYF.